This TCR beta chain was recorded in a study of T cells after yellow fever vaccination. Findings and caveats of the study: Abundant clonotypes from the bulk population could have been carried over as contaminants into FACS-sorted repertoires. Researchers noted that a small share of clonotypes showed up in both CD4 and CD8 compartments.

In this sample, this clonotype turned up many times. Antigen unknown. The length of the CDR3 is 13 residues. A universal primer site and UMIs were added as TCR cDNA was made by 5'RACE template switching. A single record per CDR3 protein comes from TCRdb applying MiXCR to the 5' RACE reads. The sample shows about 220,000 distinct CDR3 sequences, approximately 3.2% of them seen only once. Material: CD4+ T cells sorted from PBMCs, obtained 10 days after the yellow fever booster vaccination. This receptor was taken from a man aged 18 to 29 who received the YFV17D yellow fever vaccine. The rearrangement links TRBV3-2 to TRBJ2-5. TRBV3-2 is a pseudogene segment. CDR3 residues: CASSPGFEETQYF. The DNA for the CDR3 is TGTGCCAGCAGCCCCGGATTTGAAGAGACCCAGTACTTC.